This entry concerns a single TCR beta chain. What it recognizes is unknown. The sample belongs to a study of post-analysis software for immune sequencing data. Study at large: Patients with relapsing-remitting, secondary progressive and progressive-relapsing multiple sclerosis courses were all represented.

The length of the CDR3 is 12 residues. Germline V gene sequence: CDR1 SGHTA, CDR2 FQGTGA. V shed 5 bases and J shed 10 bases, with 14 bases lying between them. Unique-molecular-identifier-tagged TCR beta cDNA libraries were used. Researchers reported roughly 0.5 million cDNA molecules coming from about 0.98 to 11 million T cells. TCRdb ran MiXCR on the PCR reads and lists one entry per CDR3 protein. The repertoire includes 750,000 to 950,000 distinct CDR3 sequences, 53% of them detected once, and under 6% sits in the top ten. Overall study results and limits: Significantly decreased normalized Chao1 diversity was recorded for multiple sclerosis patients relative to controls. Same-batch preparations were strongly co-clustered by F measure. TRBV5-6, TRBV5-1 and TRBV20-1 were among roughly five TRBV segments more frequent in patients than controls.

Sequenced sample: blood. This receptor was taken from a girl aged 10 to 17 with multiple sclerosis. The chain has TRBV7-3 and TRBJ1-1; D is unclear. As DNA, the CDR3 is TGTGCCAGCAGCACGCAAGTAGTCCCAGCTTTCTTT. It specifies CASSTQVVPAFF.